Listed below are T cell receptor beta chains from one sample, sequenced in a study of blood T cell repertoires in COVID-19. The assay was immunoSEQ multiplex PCR, and TCRdb's table has in-frame clones only and misses some. This repertoire shows approximately 270,000 clones, under 90% found once; its top ten account for under 2.5%. Sequencing used PBMCs or T cells enriched from blood (not recorded which). Source of these receptors: a woman aged 55-69 years who had recovered from COVID-19. Both conserved end residues are part of each CDR3. A D gene is named only where the DNA matches it firmly. Size is omitted from some rows. Given values are once, few, many or a class for expanded clones.

abundance,d_gene,j_gene,len,v_gene,CDR3nt,CDR3aa
NA,NA,TRBJ1-4,18,TRBV19,TGTGCCAGCTCTCGCAGGGAGGGAATTTATGCAACTAATGAAAAACTGTTTTTT,CASSRREGIYATNEKLFF
NA,NA,TRBJ1-5,19,TRBV21-1,TGTGCCAGCAGCAATTGGGGGAGGAGGGAGAGGGTGCCCAATCAGCCCCAGCATTTT,CASSNWGRRERVPNQPQHF
NA,NA,TRBJ1-1,13,TRBV19,TGTGCCAGTATTTCTACAGTACGCACTGAAGCTTTCTTT,CASISTVRTEAFF
once,NA,TRBJ2-1,11,TRBV5-4,TGTGCCAGCAGCGCGAACAATGAGCAGTTCTTC,CASSANNEQFF
NA,TRBD2,TRBJ2-2,15,TRBV25-1,TGTGCCAGCAGTACTGGACTAGCGGACACCGGGGAGCTGTTTTTT,CASSTGLADTGELFF
NA,TRBD2,TRBJ2-1,16,TRBV5-1,TGCGCCAGCAGGCTGCCGGGACTAGCGGTACGCAATGAGCAGTTCTTC,CASRLPGLAVRNEQFF
NA,TRBD1,TRBJ1-5,15,TRBV5-1,TGCGCCAGCAGCTCCGATGGACAGGGCGGTCAGCCCCAGCATTTT,CASSSDGQGGQPQHF
once,TRBD1,TRBJ1-2,15,TRBV6-5,TGTGCCAGCACTTCAGCCGGGGACAGGGTCTTAATCTACACCTTC,CASTSAGDRVLIYTF
NA,NA,TRBJ2-7,13,TRBV3-1/TRBV3-2,TGTGCCAGCAGCCACCTGGGTAGCAGCGAGCAGTACTTC,CASSHLGSSEQYF
NA,NA,TRBJ1-3,16,TRBV3-1/TRBV3-2,TGTGCCAGCAGCCAAGATTGGGGGGTTTCTGGAAACACCATATATTTT,CASSQDWGVSGNTIYF
NA,NA,TRBJ1-2,12,TRBV3-1/TRBV3-2,TGTGCCAGCAGCTTACTCTACTATGGCTACACCTTC,CASSLLYYGYTF
NA,NA,TRBJ2-7,14,TRBV27,TGTGCCAGCAGCCCCGCCGACAAACCTTACGAGCAGTACTTC,CASSPADKPYEQYF
NA,NA,TRBJ1-4,16,TRBV5-1,TGCGCCAGCAGCGGGCAGGGGTTAGGGGCTAATGAAAAACTGTTTTTT,CASSGQGLGANEKLFF
NA,TRBD1,TRBJ1-1,14,TRBV14,TGTGCCAGCAGGCAGTCAGGGGGCGGCACTGAAGCTTTCTTT,CASRQSGGGTEAFF
NA,NA,TRBJ1-1,13,TRBV18,TGTGCCAGCTCACGGGCAGAAAACACTGAAGCTTTCTTT,CASSRAENTEAFF
NA,NA,TRBJ2-7,14,TRBV28,TGTGCCAGCAGTTTAAGGGGCCCCGTGGGGGAGCAGTACTTC,CASSLRGPVGEQYF
NA,NA,TRBJ2-3,11,TRBV30,TGTGCCTGGAGCGTTACAGATACGCAGTATTTT,CAWSVTDTQYF
NA,NA,TRBJ2-5,12,TRBV6-5,TGTGCCAGCAGTTACTCTCGAGAGACCCAGTACTTC,CASSYSRETQYF
NA,NA,TRBJ2-6,15,TRBV28,TGTGCCAGCAGTTTACTAGGGGATGGGGCCAACGTCCTGACTTTC,CASSLLGDGANVLTF
once,TRBD1,TRBJ1-2,15,TRBV24-1,TGTGCCACCAGTGACCGTACGACAGGGGGCGATGGCTACACCTTC,CATSDRTTGGDGYTF
NA,TRBD1,TRBJ1-5,15,TRBV6-6,TGTGCCAGCAGTTACTCGAGGACAGGAGATCAGCCCCAGCATTTT,CASSYSRTGDQPQHF
NA,NA,TRBJ1-2,13,TRBV11-2,TGTGCCAGCAGTCGAACAGGACCTTATGGCTACACCTTC,CASSRTGPYGYTF
NA,NA,TRBJ2-7,13,TRBV27,TGTGCCAGCAGTTCGGACTTCTCGGACGAGCAGTACTTC,CASSSDFSDEQYF
NA,NA,TRBJ1-6,16,TRBV2,TGTGCCAGCATAACCTTAGGGGGGGGATTCGATTCACCCCTCCACTTT,CASITLGGGFDSPLHF
once,TRBD1,TRBJ1-1,17,TRBV5-1,TGCGCCAGCAGCTTACACTCTTTGACAGGGGTGAACACTGAAGCTTTCTTT,CASSLHSLTGVNTEAFF
NA,NA,TRBJ2-2,13,TRBV7-2,TGTGCCAGCAGCTTAGGGCCAGTCGGGGAGCTGTTTTTT,CASSLGPVGELFF
few,TRBD2,TRBJ2-3,16,TRBV5-6,TGTGCCAGCACCCCCTATTGGGCGGGGGGCACAGATACGCAGTATTTT,CASTPYWAGGTDTQYF
once,TRBD1,TRBJ2-7,15,TRBV9,TGTGCCAGCAGCCCCGGGACAGGGGTTTTCTACGAGCAGTACTTC,CASSPGTGVFYEQYF
NA,NA,TRBJ1-5,17,TRBV5-5,TGTGCCAGCAGCTTGGGGCGGGGGCAGCTTAGCAATCAGCCCCAGCATTTT,CASSLGRGQLSNQPQHF
NA,TRBD1,TRBJ1-1,16,TRBV5-1,TGCGCCAGCAGCCAACAGGGGGCGCCTCTGAACACTGAAGCTTTCTTT,CASSQQGAPLNTEAFF
NA,NA,TRBJ1-3,13,TRBV7-9,TGTGCCAGCAGCCCCGGACAGAAAAACACCATATATTTT,CASSPGQKNTIYF
NA,NA,TRBJ2-3,14,TRBV5-1,TGCGCCAGCACGACCGGGTTATGGACAGATACGCAGTATTTT,CASTTGLWTDTQYF
NA,NA,TRBJ1-6,15,TRBV28,TGTGCCAGCATTGGAAGGGGCTCCTATAATTCACCCCTCCACTTT,CASIGRGSYNSPLHF
NA,TRBD1,TRBJ2-4,14,TRBV6-2/TRBV6-3,TGTGCCAGCAGTTACGCCGGGACAGGGAACATTCAGTACTTC,CASSYAGTGNIQYF
NA,NA,TRBJ1-1,14,TRBV4-1,TGCGCCAGCAGCCCCGGAGTGGAGAACACTGAAGCTTTCTTT,CASSPGVENTEAFF
NA,TRBD1,TRBJ1-3,16,TRBV2,TGTGCCAGCACCCGCCTCCGGACAGGCAGTGGAAACACCATATATTTT,CASTRLRTGSGNTIYF
few,NA,TRBJ1-4,12,TRBV6-5,TGTGCCAGCAAGGGGTACGATGAAAAACTGTTTTTT,CASKGYDEKLFF
NA,NA,TRBJ1-1,14,TRBV2,TGTGCCAGCACAGGTCAGCTGGGGACAACCGAAGCTTTCTTT,CASTGQLGTTEAFF
few,NA,TRBJ1-4,18,TRBV21-1,TGTGCCAGCAGCAAAGAGTTCCAGGGGATTACAACTAATGAAAAACTGTTTTTT,CASSKEFQGITTNEKLFF
NA,TRBD2,TRBJ2-2,14,TRBV3-1/TRBV3-2,TGTGCCAGCAGCTATGGGACTAGCACCGGGGAGCTGTTTTTT,CASSYGTSTGELFF
NA,TRBD2,TRBJ2-2,16,TRBV7-8,TGTGCCAGCAGTCTTAGCGGGGGGGCTCACACCGGGGAGCTGTTTTTT,CASSLSGGAHTGELFF
NA,NA,TRBJ1-1,10,TRBV5-1,TGCGCCAGCAGCTTGGACGGGGCTTTCTTT,CASSLDGAFF
NA,NA,TRBJ2-7,14,TRBV27,TGTGCCAGCAGTTGGGGAGTCCCGTTAGGCGAGCAGTACTTC,CASSWGVPLGEQYF
NA,NA,TRBJ1-1,11,TRBV6-5,TGTGCCAGCGGGAGAAGGACTGAAGCTTTCTTT,CASGRRTEAFF
once,TRBD2,TRBJ2-7,15,TRBV18,TGTGCCAGCTCACCGAATGAACGGGGGGGAGATGAGCAGTACTTC,CASSPNERGGDEQYF
NA,TRBD1,TRBJ1-2,13,TRBV7-8,TGTGCCAGCAGCCCGGGACAGCTCTATGGCTACACCTTC,CASSPGQLYGYTF
NA,NA,TRBJ1-5,15,TRBV2,TGTGCCAGCAGTGAATGGGGGCATAGCAATCAGCCCCAGCATTTT,CASSEWGHSNQPQHF
NA,TRBD1,TRBJ2-7,13,TRBV27,TGTGCCTCCGGGGACAGGCGCATGGGCGAGCAGTACTTC,CASGDRRMGEQYF
NA,NA,TRBJ1-3,14,TRBV7-9,TGTGCCAGCAGCTGGGACATGTCTGGAAACACCATATATTTT,CASSWDMSGNTIYF
NA,NA,TRBJ1-2,13,TRBV24-1,TGTGCCACCGGAGGCCCTCAGTTAGATGGCTACACCTTC,CATGGPQLDGYTF
NA,TRBD2,TRBJ2-3,18,TRBV20-1,TGCAGTGCTAGTAACCTCCGGGACTACGCCGCTAGCACAGATACGCAGTATTTT,CSASNLRDYAASTDTQYF